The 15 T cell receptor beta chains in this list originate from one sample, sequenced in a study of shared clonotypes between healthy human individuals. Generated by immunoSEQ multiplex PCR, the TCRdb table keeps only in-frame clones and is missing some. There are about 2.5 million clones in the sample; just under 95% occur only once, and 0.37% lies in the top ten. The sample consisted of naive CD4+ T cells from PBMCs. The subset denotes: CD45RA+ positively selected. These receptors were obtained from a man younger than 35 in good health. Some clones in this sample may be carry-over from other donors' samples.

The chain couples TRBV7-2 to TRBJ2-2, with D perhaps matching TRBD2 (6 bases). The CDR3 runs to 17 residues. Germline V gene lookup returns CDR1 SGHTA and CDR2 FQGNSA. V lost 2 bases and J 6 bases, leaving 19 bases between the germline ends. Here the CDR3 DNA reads TGTGCCAGCAGCTTATTAGCAGGAGGGCCAGTCCCCGGGGAGCTGTTTTTT. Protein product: CASSLLAGGPVPGELFF. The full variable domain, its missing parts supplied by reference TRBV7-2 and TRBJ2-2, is GAGVSQSPSNKVTEKGKDVELRCDPISGHTALYWYRQSLGQGLEFLIYFQGNSAPDKSGLPSDRFSAERTGGSVSTLTIQRTQQEDSAVYLCASSLLAGGPVPGELFFGEGSRLTVL.

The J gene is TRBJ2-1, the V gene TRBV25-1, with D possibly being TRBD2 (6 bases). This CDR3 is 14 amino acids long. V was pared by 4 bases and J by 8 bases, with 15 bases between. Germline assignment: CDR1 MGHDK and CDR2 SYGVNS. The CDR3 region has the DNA TGTGCCAGCAGTGCTATCCGGGACTTCCATGAGCAGTTCTTC. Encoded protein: CASSAIRDFHEQFF.

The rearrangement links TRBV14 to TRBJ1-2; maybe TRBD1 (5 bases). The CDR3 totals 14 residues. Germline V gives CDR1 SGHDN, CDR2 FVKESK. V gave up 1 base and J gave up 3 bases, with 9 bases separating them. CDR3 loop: CASSQVGGDYGYTF. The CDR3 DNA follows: TGTGCCAGCAGCCAAGTAGGAGGGGACTATGGCTACACCTTC.

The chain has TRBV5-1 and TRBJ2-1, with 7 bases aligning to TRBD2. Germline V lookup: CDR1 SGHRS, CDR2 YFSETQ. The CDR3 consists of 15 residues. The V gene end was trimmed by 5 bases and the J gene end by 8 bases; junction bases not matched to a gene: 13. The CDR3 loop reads CASRSSPAGGDEQFF. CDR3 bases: TGCGCCAGCAGGTCCAGCCCGGCTGGGGGGGATGAGCAGTTCTTC. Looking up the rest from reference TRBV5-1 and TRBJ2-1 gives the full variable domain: KAGVTQTPRYLIKTRGQQVTLSCSPISGHRSVSWYQQTPGQGLQFLFEYFSETQRNKGNFPGRFSGRQFSNSRSEMNVSTLELGDSALYLCASRSSPAGGDEQFFGPGTRLTVL.

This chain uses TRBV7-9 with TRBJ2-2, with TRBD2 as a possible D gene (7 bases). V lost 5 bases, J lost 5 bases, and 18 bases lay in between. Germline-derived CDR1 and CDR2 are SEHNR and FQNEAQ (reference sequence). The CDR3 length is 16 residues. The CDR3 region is CASSPLAGDRTGELFF. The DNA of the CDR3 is TGTGCCAGCAGCCCCTTGGCGGGAGACAGGACCGGGGAGCTGTTTTTT.

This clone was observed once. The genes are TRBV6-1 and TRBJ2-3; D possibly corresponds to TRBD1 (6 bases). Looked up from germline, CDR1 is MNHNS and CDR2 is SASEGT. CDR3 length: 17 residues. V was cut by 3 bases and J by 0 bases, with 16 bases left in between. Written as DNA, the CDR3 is TGTGCCAGCAGTGACTTGTCATGGGACATCAGCACAGATACGCAGTATTTT. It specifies CASSDLSWDISTDTQYF.

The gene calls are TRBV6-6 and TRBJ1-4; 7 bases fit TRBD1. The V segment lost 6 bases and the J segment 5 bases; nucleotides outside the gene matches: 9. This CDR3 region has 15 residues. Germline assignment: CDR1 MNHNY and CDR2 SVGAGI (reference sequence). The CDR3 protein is CASRQPGQLNEKLFF. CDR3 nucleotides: TGTGCCAGCAGACAACCGGGACAGTTGAATGAAAAACTGTTTTTT.

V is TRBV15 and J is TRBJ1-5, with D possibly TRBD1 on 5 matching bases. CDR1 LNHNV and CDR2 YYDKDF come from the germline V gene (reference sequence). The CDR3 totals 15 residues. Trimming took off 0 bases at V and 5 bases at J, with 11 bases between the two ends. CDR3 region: CATSRDRTSYQPQHF. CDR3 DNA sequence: TGTGCCACCAGCAGAGATCGGACATCGTATCAGCCCCAGCATTTT.

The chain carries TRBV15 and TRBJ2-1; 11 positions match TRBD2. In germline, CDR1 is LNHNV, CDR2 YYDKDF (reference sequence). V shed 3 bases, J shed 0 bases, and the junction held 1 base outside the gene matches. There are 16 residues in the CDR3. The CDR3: CATSSSGRASYNEQFF. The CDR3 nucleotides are TGTGCCACCAGCAGTAGCGGGAGGGCCTCCTACAATGAGCAGTTCTTC.

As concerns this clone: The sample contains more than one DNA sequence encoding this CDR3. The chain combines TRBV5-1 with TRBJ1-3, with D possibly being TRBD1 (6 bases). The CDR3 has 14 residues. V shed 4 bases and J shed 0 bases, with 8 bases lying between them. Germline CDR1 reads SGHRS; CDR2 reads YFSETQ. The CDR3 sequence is CASSMTGSGNTIYF. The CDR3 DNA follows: TGCGCCAGCAGCATGACAGGCTCTGGAAACACCATATATTTT.

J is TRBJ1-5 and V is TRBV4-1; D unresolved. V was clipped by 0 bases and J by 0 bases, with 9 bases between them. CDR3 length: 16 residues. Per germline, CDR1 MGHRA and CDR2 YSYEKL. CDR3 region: CASSQESPYSNQPQHF. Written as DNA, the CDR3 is TGCGCCAGCAGCCAAGAAAGCCCTTATAGCAATCAGCCCCAGCATTTT.

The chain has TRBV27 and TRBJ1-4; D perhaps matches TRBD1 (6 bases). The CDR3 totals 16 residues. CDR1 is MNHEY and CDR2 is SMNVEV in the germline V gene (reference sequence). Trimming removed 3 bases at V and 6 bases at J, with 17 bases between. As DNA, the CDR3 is TGTGCCAGCAGTTTGTTTGGCCGGGGGGCTGATGAAAAACTGTTTTTT. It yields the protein CASSLFGRGADEKLFF.

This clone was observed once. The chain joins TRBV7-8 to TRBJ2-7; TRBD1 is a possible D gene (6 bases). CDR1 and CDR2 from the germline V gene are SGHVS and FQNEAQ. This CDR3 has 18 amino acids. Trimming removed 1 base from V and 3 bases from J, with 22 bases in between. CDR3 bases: TGTGCCAGCAGCTTAGATTTATGGGCGCAGGGGAACGTCTACGAGCAGTACTTC. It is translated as CASSLDLWAQGNVYEQYF.

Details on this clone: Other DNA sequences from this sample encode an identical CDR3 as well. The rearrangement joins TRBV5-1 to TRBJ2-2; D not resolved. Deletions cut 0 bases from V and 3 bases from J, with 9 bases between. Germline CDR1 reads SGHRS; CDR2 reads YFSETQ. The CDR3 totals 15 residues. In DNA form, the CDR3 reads TGCGCCAGCAGCTTGGTCCCAAGCGACACCGGGGAGCTGTTTTTT. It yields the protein CASSLVPSDTGELFF.

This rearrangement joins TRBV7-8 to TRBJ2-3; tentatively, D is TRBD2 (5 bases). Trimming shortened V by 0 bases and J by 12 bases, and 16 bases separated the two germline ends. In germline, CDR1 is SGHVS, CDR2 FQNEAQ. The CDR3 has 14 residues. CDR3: CASSLAGEGSVQYF. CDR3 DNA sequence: TGTGCCAGCAGCTTAGCCGGAGAGGGTAGCGTTCAGTATTTT. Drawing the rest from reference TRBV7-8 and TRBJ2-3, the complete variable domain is GAGVSQSPRYKVAKRGQDVALRCDPISGHVSLFWYQQALGQGPEFLTYFQNEAQLDKSGLPSDRFFAERPEGSVSTLKIQRTQQEDSAVYLCASSLAGEGSVQYFGPGTRLTVL.